A single sample is the source of the 12 T cell receptor beta chains below, sequenced in a study of T-cell reconstitution after alpha-beta-depleted transplantation in children. Unique molecular identifiers were incorporated during preparation of the TCRbeta library. Using its own MiXCR run on the PCR reads, TCRdb lists one record per CDR3 protein. The data contain 610,000 or so distinct CDR3 sequences, roughly a quarter of them singletons. This specimen consisted of PBMCs, obtained before TCRalphabeta/CD19-depleted stem cell transplant. The receptors shown here come from a boy less than two years old with Wiskott-Aldrich syndrome, due to receive a stem cell transplant.

The chain combines TRBV18 with TRBJ2-7, with D perhaps TRBD2 (5 bases). The V gene lost 2 bases and the J gene lost 3 bases, with 14 bases spanning the gap. The CDR3 runs to 15 residues. Germline assignment: CDR1 KGHSH and CDR2 LQKENI. The CDR3 DNA follows: TGTGCCAGCTCACCAGGGAGAGCGGACGACTACGAGCAGTACTTC. Protein product: CASSPGRADDYEQYF.

This chain uses TRBV20-1 with TRBJ1-2, with D uncertain. CDR3 length equals 10 residues. The V end was cut by 3 bases, the J end by 14 bases, with 13 bases between. Germline V lookup: CDR1 DFQATT, CDR2 SNEGSKA (reference sequence). This CDR3 is CSARGSSHTF. The CDR3 nucleotides are TGCAGTGCTAGGGGCAGCTCCCATACCTTC.

The sample holds many counts of this clonotype. The chain joins TRBV18 to TRBJ2-1; the D is unclear. The CDR3 has 12 residues. The V end lost 6 bases, the J end lost 5 bases, and 8 bases lay between the germline ends. CDR1 and CDR2 from the germline V gene are KGHSH and LQKENI. The DNA for the CDR3 is TGTGCCAGCTCCTCTATCCACAATGAGCAGTTCTTC. It codes for CASSSIHNEQFF. Combining the CDR3 with reference TRBV18 and TRBJ2-1 gives the whole variable domain NAGVMQNPRHLVRRRGQEARLRCSPMKGHSHVYWYRQLPEEGLKFMVYLQKENIIDESGMPKERFSAEFPKEGPSILRIQQVVRGDSAAYFCASSSIHNEQFFGPGTRLTVL.

CDR3 bases: TGTGCCATCACCGTGGGGGAGAGTGCGAACACCGGGGAGCTGTTTTTT. It translates to CAITVGESANTGELFF. The chain has TRBV10-3 and TRBJ2-2, with D perhaps matching TRBD1 or TRBD2 (5 bases each). V was clipped by 7 bases and J by 0 bases, with 15 bases between them. This CDR3 comprises 16 residues. Germline V gene lookup returns CDR1 ENHRY and CDR2 SYGVKD.

The chain links TRBV20-1 to TRBJ2-3; 10 positions match TRBD1. V shed 5 bases, J shed 6 bases, and the junction held 5 bases outside the gene matches. Germline V gene sequence: CDR1 DFQATT, CDR2 SNEGSKA (reference sequence). The CDR3 is made up of 13 amino acids. The CDR3: CSACPDRGDTQYF. CDR3 sequence (DNA): TGCAGTGCTTGCCCGGACAGGGGGGATACGCAGTATTTT.

This clonotype has a handful of counts. This chain links TRBV5-1 with TRBJ2-7; 7 bases align to TRBD1. Per germline, CDR1 SGHRS and CDR2 YFSETQ. The V and J ends lost 0 bases and 0 bases, in that order; junction bases with no gene match: 9. The CDR3 has 17 amino acids. The CDR3 DNA is TGCGCCAGCAGCTTGGCCCCAGCTGGACAGGTCTCCTACGAGCAGTACTTC. Its translation: CASSLAPAGQVSYEQYF.

The chain joins TRBV5-1 to TRBJ2-7; 12 bases map to TRBD2. This CDR3 has 16 residues. Germline CDR1 is SGHRS and CDR2 is YFSETQ. Trimming at V came to 4 bases and at J to 0 bases, leaving 5 bases not matched to a gene. CDR3 in amino acids: CASSLKTSGSSYEQYF. The CDR3 coding sequence is TGCGCCAGCAGCCTCAAGACTAGCGGGAGCTCCTACGAGCAGTACTTC.

V and J are TRBV4-1 and TRBJ2-5; D call uncertain. CDR1 and CDR2 (germline): MGHRA, YSYEKL. The CDR3 totals 14 residues. V was shortened by 0 bases and J by 4 bases, with 9 bases between the two germline ends. The CDR3 region is CASSQEIWAETQYF. CDR3 DNA: TGCGCCAGCAGCCAAGAAATTTGGGCAGAGACCCAGTACTTC.

This clonotype has a handful of counts. The J gene is TRBJ1-1, the V gene TRBV5-1; D might be TRBD1 (5 bases). Trimming removed 4 bases from V and 1 base from J, with 14 bases in between. The germline V gene encodes CDR1 SGHRS and CDR2 YFSETQ. CDR3 length equals 15 residues. Here the CDR3 reads CASSPTTASNTEAFF. The CDR3, as DNA: TGCGCCAGCAGCCCGACGACAGCGTCGAACACTGAAGCTTTCTTT.

V gene TRBV7-2 combines with J gene TRBJ1-2, with 9 bases that match TRBD1. Trimming at V came to 5 bases and at J to 4 bases, leaving 8 bases not matched to a gene. CDR3 length: 15 residues. From germline, CDR1 is SGHTA and CDR2 FQGNSA. The CDR3 DNA follows: TGTGCCAGCAGCCGCTCGACAGGGGGGGTCTATGGCTACACCTTC. Protein sequence: CASSRSTGGVYGYTF.

The rearrangement joins TRBV7-2 to TRBJ1-2, with D unclear. Germline CDR1 SGHTA, CDR2 FQGNSA. The CDR3 length is 14 residues. Between the trimmed V and J ends, which lost 5 bases and 4 bases, there was a span of 14 bases. CDR3 DNA sequence: TGTGCCAGCAGCCCCGACGGGCCGCTCTATGGCTACACCTTC. Its translation is CASSPDGPLYGYTF.

The chain employs TRBV5-1 and TRBJ2-1, with 7 bases fitting TRBD2. The V and J ends lost 1 base and 5 bases, in that order; junction bases with no gene match: 3. This CDR3 region has 14 residues. Germline values: CDR1 SGHRS, CDR2 YFSETQ. CDR3 in DNA: TGCGCCAGCAGCTTGAGCGGGACGCACAATGAGCAGTTCTTC. This codes for CASSLSGTHNEQFF.